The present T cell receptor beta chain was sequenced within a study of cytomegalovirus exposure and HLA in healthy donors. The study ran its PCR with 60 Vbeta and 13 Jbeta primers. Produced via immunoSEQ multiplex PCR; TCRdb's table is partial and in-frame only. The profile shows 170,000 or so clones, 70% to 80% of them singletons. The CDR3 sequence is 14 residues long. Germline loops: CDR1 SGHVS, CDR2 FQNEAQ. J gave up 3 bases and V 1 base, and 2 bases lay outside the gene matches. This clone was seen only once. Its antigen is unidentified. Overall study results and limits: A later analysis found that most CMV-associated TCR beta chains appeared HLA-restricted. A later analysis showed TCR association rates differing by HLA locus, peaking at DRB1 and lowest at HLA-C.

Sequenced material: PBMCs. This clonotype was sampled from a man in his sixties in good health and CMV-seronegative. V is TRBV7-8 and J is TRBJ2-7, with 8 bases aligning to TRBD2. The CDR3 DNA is TGTGCCAGCAGCTTAGGGGGACTAGACTACGAGCAGTACTTC. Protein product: CASSLGGLDYEQYF. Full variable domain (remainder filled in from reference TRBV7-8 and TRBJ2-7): GAGVSQSPRYKVAKRGQDVALRCDPISGHVSLFWYQQALGQGPEFLTYFQNEAQLDKSGLPSDRFFAERPEGSVSTLKIQRTQQEDSAVYLCASSLGGLDYEQYFGPGTRLTVT.